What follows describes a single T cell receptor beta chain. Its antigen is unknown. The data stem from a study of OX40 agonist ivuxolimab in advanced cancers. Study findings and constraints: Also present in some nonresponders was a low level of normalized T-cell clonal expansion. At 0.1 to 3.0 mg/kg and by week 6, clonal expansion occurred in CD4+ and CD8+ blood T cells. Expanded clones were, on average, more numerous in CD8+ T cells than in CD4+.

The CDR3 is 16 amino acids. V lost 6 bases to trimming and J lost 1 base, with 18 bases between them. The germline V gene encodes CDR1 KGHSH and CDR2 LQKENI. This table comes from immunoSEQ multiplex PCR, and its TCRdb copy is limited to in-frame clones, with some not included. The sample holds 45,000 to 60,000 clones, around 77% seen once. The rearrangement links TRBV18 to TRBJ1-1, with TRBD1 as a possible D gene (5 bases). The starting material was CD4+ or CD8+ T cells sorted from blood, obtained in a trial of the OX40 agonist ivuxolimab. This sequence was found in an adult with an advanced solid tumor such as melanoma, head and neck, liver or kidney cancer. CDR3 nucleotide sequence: TGTGCCAGCTCCCCCTTGGGAGCGGGGACGAACACTGAAGCTTTCTTT. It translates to CASSPLGAGTNTEAFF.